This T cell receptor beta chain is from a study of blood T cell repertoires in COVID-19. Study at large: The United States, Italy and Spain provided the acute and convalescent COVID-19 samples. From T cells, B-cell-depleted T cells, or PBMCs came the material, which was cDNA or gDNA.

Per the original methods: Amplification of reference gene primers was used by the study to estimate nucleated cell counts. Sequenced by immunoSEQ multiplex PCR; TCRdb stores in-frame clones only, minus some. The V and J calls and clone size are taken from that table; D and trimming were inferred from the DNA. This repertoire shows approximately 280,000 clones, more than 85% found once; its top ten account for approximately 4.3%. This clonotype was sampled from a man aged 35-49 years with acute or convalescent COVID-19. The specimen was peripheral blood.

This CDR3 reads CATSDGGAYSGNTIYF. In nucleotides, the CDR3 is TGTGCCACCAGTGATGGAGGGGCCTACTCTGGAAACACCATATATTTT. The rearrangement links TRBV15 to TRBJ1-3, with a tentative D call TRBD1 (5 bases). The length of the CDR3 is 16 residues. Per germline, CDR1 LNHNV and CDR2 YYDKDF (reference sequence). V lost 6 bases to trimming and J lost 0 bases, with 15 bases between them.